This entry is about one TCR beta chain. This clonotype has a count of ten or more. Its antigen is not yet known. Base-call qualities are not available, and no considerably larger clone is one nucleotide away. CDR1 and CDR2 are read off the germline V gene (reference sequence) as LGHDT and YNNKEL. V trim: 0 bases; J trim: 0 bases; unmatched bases: 5. The CDR3 measures 17 amino acids from cysteine to phenylalanine. Just CDR3 DNA is preserved here, 51 bases in frame from base 1. Naive CD8 T cell libraries were made from 20,000 to 1,000,000 sorted cells using 10%, 30% or 50% of purified RNA. Naive CD8 T cells, defined as CD8+CD4-CCR7+CD45RA+, were FACS-sorted into RLT Plus buffer on a BD FACSAria II. To test detection sensitivity, Jurkat RNA equivalent to under 12 TCR copies was spiked into samples of about 19,000-1,000,000 naive CD8 T cells. Enrichment of CD8 T cells was done with RosetteSep CD8+ T Cell Enrichment Cocktail plus Ficoll-Paque, and ACK red cell lysis came afterward.

The data originate from a study of molecular identifiers for immune sequencing clone quantification (dated by TCRdb to the late 2010s). A note on the overall study: In a replicate experiment, RNA from about 19,000 or 110,000 naive CD8 T cells was split into five aliquots, four of which were sequenced. The study was a methods study using CD8 T cells to benchmark molecular-identifier clustering-based TCR repertoire sequencing (MIDCIRS) and TCR RNA copy counting.

The research as a whole found: The sizes of highly expanded clones could end up underestimated when identical TCR molecules share a barcode. Naive libraries contained spiked-in Jurkat TCR RNA (more than nine copies' worth), which is not part of the donor repertoire. Clones above 20 RNA copies held over 99% of molecules in CMV-specific effector cells but under 1% in naive cells. About 2.9 recovered TCR RNA copies per cell were obtained by modeling, versus about 9 by digital PCR, implying a capture efficiency of about 30%. Without barcode sub-clustering, chimeric consensus sequences inflated TCR diversity; chimeras reached as high as 47%. Spiked-in Jurkat TCR RNA equal to a single cell's worth was reported to be detectable even within 1,100,000 naive CD8 T cells.

Libraries were constructed by PCR. Sequencing instrument: Illumina HiSeq 4000. Bulk TCR libraries were prepared as previously described, using TCR primers listed in Table S5. Total RNA was purified with the Qiagen AllPrep DNA/RNA kit. Before analysis, reads from multiple sequencing runs of the same library were pooled. Concerning the study's data processing: Reads were retained only if their TCR constant sequence matched exactly, and those retained reads were trimmed to 150 nt and grouped according to their 12-nt molecular barcodes. Reads within each barcode group were sub-clustered using a 15% Levenshtein threshold, and quality-weighted consensus sequences were constructed for each RNA molecule. Non-functional sequences were removed, as were lower-count sequences one edit away from another. Barcode sub-clusters with fewer than 20% of the maximum read count were removed, based on fitting two negative binomial distributions. TCRdb passed the public sequencing reads through fastp at Q25 and MiXCR, retaining productive beta sequences. Entries that share a CDR3 protein sequence are merged under the most common genes and DNA. Clone size and V and J calls follow TCRdb, not the original study. Within this sample are 50,000 or so distinct CDR3 sequences, with 25% of them counted one time only. Around 1.9% of the sample comes from the top ten.

The clonotype comes from a human donor in good health. Some libraries in this study had Jurkat cell RNA spiked in. Sequencing was carried out using naive CD8+ T cells from blood, with Jurkat cell RNA spiked in. The sample's cell subset or site label, in plain terms: FACS-sorted CD8+CD4-CCR7+CD45RA+ naive T cells. This sequence uses TRBV3-1 and TRBJ2-5, with 9 junctional bases fitting TRBD2. The DNA is as follows: TGTGCCAGCAGCCAAGAATGGCGGGAGGGGTACCAAGAGACCCAGTACTTC. This codes for CASSQEWREGYQETQYF.